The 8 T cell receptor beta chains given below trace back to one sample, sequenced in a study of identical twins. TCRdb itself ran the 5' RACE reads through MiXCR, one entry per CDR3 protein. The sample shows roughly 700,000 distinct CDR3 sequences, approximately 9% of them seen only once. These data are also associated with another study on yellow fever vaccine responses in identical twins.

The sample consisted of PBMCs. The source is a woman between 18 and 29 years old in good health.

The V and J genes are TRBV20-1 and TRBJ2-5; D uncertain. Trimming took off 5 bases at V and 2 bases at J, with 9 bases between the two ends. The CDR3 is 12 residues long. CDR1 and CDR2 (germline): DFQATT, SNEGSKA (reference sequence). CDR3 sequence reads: CSAPDEQETQYF. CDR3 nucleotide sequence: TGCAGTGCTCCTGACGAGCAAGAGACCCAGTACTTC.

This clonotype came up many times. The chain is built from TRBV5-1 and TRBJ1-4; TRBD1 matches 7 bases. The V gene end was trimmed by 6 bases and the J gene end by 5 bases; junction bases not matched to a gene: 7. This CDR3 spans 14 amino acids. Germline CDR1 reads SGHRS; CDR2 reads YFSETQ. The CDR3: CASTAGTENEKLFF. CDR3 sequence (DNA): TGCGCCAGCACCGCCGGGACAGAGAATGAAAAACTGTTTTTT.

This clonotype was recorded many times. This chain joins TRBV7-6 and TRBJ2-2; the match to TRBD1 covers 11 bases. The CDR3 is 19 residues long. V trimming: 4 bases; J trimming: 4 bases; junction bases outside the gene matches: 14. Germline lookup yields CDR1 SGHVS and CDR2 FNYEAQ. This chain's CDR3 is CASSSPPPPGQGVTGELFF. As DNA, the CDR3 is TGTGCCAGCAGCTCACCCCCTCCCCCGGGACAGGGGGTCACCGGGGAGCTGTTTTTT.

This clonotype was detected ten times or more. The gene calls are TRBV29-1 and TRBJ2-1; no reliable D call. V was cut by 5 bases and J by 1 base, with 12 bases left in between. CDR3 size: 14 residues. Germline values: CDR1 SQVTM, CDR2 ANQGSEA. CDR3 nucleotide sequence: TGCAGCGTTCCCTATCCCTCGTCCTACAATGAGCAGTTCTTC. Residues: CSVPYPSSYNEQFF.

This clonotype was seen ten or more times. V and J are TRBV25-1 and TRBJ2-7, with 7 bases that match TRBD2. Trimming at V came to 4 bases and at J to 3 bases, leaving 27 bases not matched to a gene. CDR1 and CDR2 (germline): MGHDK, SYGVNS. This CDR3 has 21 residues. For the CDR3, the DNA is TGTGCCAGCAGTGGGGCAGGTCTTCGCAACCGCTTAAGCGGGGTATTCTACGAGCAGTACTTC. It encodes CASSGAGLRNRLSGVFYEQYF.

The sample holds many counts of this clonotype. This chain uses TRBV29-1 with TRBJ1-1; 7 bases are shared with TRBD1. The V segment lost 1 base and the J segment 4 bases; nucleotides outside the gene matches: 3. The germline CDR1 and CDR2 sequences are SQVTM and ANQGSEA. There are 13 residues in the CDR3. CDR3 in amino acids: CSVEGQGATEAFF. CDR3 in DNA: TGCAGCGTTGAAGGACAGGGAGCCACTGAAGCTTTCTTT.

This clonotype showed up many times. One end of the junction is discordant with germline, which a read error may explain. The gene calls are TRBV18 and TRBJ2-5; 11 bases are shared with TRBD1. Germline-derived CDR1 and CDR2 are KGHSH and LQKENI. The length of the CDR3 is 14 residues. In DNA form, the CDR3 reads TGCGCCAGCAGCCCCGGGACAGGGGGAGAGACCCAGTACTTC. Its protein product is CASSPGTGGETQYF.

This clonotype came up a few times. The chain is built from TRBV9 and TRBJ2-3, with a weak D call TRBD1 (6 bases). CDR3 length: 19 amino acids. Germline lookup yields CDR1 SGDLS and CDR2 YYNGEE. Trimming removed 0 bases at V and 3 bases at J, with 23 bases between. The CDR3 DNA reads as TGTGCCAGCAGCGTAGACGTGAAGAGGAGGACAGCGCTAACAGATACGCAGTATTTT. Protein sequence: CASSVDVKRRTALTDTQYF. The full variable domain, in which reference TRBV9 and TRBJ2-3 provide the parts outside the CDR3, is DSGVTQTPKHLITATGQRVTLRCSPRSGDLSVYWYQQSLDQGLQFLIQYYNGEERAKGNILERFSAQQFPDLHSELNLSSLELGDSALYFCASSVDVKRRTALTDTQYFGPGTRLTVL.